The T cell receptor beta chain described here comes from a study of blood T cell repertoires in COVID-19. Trimming took 9 bases from V and 6 from J; bases not matched to a gene: 5. The germline gives CDR1 MNHEY, CDR2 SMNVEV (reference sequence). The CDR3 totals 13 residues. Method: immunoSEQ multiplex PCR; TCRdb's copy keeps in-frame clones and lacks some. Altogether about 26,000 clones are present, approximately 90% being singletons, with the ten largest covering around 2.8%. The chain has TRBV27 and TRBJ2-2, with TRBD1 matching over 9 bases. The receptor was isolated from a human donor in a cohort sampled during active COVID-19. What was sequenced was peripheral blood. CDR3 DNA: TGTGCCAGTTCAACAGGGGGCTCCGGGGAGCTGTTTTTT. It is translated as CASSTGGSGELFF.